This TCR beta chain originates from a study of blood T cell repertoires in COVID-19. Whole-study context: COVID-19 samples, acute and convalescent, were from the United States, Italy and Spain. T cells, B-cell-depleted T cells, or PBMCs supplied cDNA or gDNA.

Authors' analysis steps: Counts of nucleated cells, estimated from reference gene primer amplification, were obtained. Sequencing was performed with immunoSEQ multiplex PCR; in TCRdb, only in-frame clones are kept and a portion is missing. That table is the source of V, J and clone size, and D and trimming were worked out from the DNA. The top ten clones hold around 3.6% of a sample with tens of thousands of clones, 70% to 90% of them seen once. The CDR3 loop spans 12 amino acids. Per the germline V gene, CDR1 is SQVTM and CDR2 is ANQGSEA. Trimming cost V 3 bases and J 7 bases, with 12 bases left between them.

Sample: peripheral blood. This chain connects TRBV29-1 to TRBJ2-5; D gene uncertain. This TCR came from a human donor in a cohort sampled during active COVID-19. Here the CDR3 reads CSVDVSVGTQYF. As DNA, the CDR3 is TGCAGCGTTGACGTGAGCGTGGGGACCCAGTACTTC.